The TCR beta chain under discussion was sequenced for a study of cytomegalovirus exposure and HLA in healthy donors. Study details: In a later analysis, the roughly 120 validation repertoires were reported to have used the same platform as the roughly 730 first-cohort repertoires.

Libraries were prepared by immunoSEQ multiplex PCR; TCRdb keeps only in-frame clonotypes and omits some of them. The data show over 120,000 clones, 89% seen once. Points on this clone: Its antigen remains unidentified.

Study-wide results and caveats: For most TCR sequences rarity was the rule, although some public TCRs occurred in many donors. Specific recognition of CMV antigens was confirmed in vitro for a few chains (all CMV-associated).

CDR3 length equals 15 residues. Trimming took off 6 bases at V and 1 base at J, with 13 bases between the two ends. Germline lookup yields CDR1 MNHEY and CDR2 SVGAGI. Input material: PBMCs. This TCR was sampled from a woman aged 18-29 years in good health and CMV-seropositive. The chain uses TRBV6-5 and TRBJ2-1; the D gene is possibly TRBD1 (6 bases). The CDR3 region is CASRWTVGSYNEQFF. As DNA, the CDR3 is TGTGCCAGCAGGTGGACAGTAGGTTCCTACAATGAGCAGTTCTTC.